This TCR beta chain was obtained from a study of blood T cell repertoires in COVID-19. This clone was counted between two and nine times. Generated by immunoSEQ multiplex PCR, the TCRdb table keeps only in-frame clones and is missing some. The sample gives approximately 150,000 clones, roughly 90% of which show up once; 4% is in the top ten. V shed 6 bases, J shed 4 bases, and the junction held 3 bases outside the gene matches. CDR1 is SEHNR and CDR2 is FQNEAQ in the germline V gene (reference sequence). The CDR3 loop spans 13 amino acids. Individuals aged about 18 to 89 years were recruited from approximately 22 US areas.

This clonotype was obtained from a woman in her forties who had been exposed to COVID-19. The sequenced sample was PBMCs or T cells enriched from blood (not recorded which). The chain has TRBV7-9 and TRBJ2-3; 8 bases map to TRBD1. CDR3 protein: CASRQGGADTQYF. The CDR3 nucleotides are TGTGCCAGCAGACAGGGGGGCGCAGATACGCAGTATTTT.